Following are 8 T cell receptor beta chains from one sample sequenced in a study of tumor and adjacent non-tumor tissue in lung cancer. Three rounds of nested PCR, following a modified ARM-PCR protocol, produced the TCRbeta library. TCRdb processed the multiplex PCR reads anew with MiXCR; each CDR3 protein has one entry. This sample has 75,000 to 95,000 distinct CDR3 sequences, with over 60% found just once. This sample's RNA came from whole unsorted tissue. The specimen was lung tumor tissue. All receptors come from a woman aged 40 to 49 with non-small cell lung cancer.

There are a few counts of this clonotype. Because it lacks the conserved phenylalanine or tryptophan at the end, this CDR3 is likely a read error. The DNA is left out, because the CDR3 cannot be placed on it with certainty; the CDR3 is given as TCRdb lists it. The chain has TRBV12-3 or TRBV12-4 and TRBJ2-1; TRBD1, the D gene given by the table, was not confirmed from the DNA. The CDR3 numbers 15 amino acids, ends counted. This CDR3 is CASTRARGDYNEHFL.

The chain links TRBV14 to TRBJ1-4; unclear D gene. CDR1 is SGHDN and CDR2 is FVKESK in the germline V gene. This CDR3 comprises 16 residues. V dropped 5 bases and J dropped 5 bases, with 18 bases sitting between them. In nucleotides, the CDR3 is TGTGCCAGCAGCTCGATGTCGGCGGTCAGAAATGAAAAACTGTTTTTT. Translation: CASSSMSAVRNEKLFF.

In regard to this clonotype: The conserved phenylalanine or tryptophan normally closing the CDR3 is absent here, so this likely arose from a read error. The chain recombines TRBV5-5 with TRBJ2-7; TRBD2 aligns across 7 bases. Trimming took 2 bases from V and 5 from J; bases not matched to a gene: 10. The CDR3 contains 15 residues. Germline V gene sequence: CDR1 SGHKS, CDR2 YYEKEE (reference sequence). The CDR3: CASSFLSGGSDEQYS. The CDR3 coding sequence is TGTGCCAGCAGCTTCCTCTCGGGGGGTAGCGACGAGCAGTACTCC.

The chain has TRBV4-1 and TRBJ2-4; D is perhaps TRBD2 (6 bases). V was cut by 5 bases and J by 10 bases, with 24 bases left in between. The germline V gene encodes CDR1 MGHRA and CDR2 YSYEKL. The length of the CDR3 is 16 residues. CDR3 coding DNA: TGCGCCAGCAGCTCCCCTAGCAGGAGGGCTACGTATATTCAGTACTTC. Translation: CASSSPSRRATYIQYF.

In the case of this clonotype: A read error is possible here, since a much larger clone lies one base away. This chain connects TRBV20-1 to TRBJ2-7; TRBD2 matches 10 bases. V trimming: 8 bases; J trimming: 2 bases; junction bases outside the gene matches: 9. The CDR3 is 14 residues long. In germline, CDR1 is DFQATT, CDR2 SNEGSKA (reference sequence). CDR3 residues: CSPAPSGRAYEQYF. Written as DNA, the CDR3 is TGCAGTCCTGCCCCAAGCGGGAGGGCCTACGAGCAGTACTTC.

V and J are TRBV5-1 and TRBJ1-2; weak D call: TRBD1 (6 bases). V lost 4 bases to trimming and J lost 4 bases, with 17 bases between them. The V gene's germline CDR1 is SGHRS and CDR2 YFSETQ. The CDR3 is 15 residues long. The CDR3 spells CASSPQRGGAYGYTF. CDR3 nucleotide sequence: TGCGCCAGCAGCCCGCAGAGGGGGGGGGCCTATGGCTACACCTTC.

As concerns this clonotype: At one end, the junction sequence differs from germline, possibly due to a read error. The CDR3 region has the DNA TGTGCCAGCAGTTACAGGGGGGGTCAGCCTCAGCATTTT. Residues: CASSYRGGQPQHF. The V call is TRBV6-5, the J call TRBJ1-5; D might be TRBD1 (6 bases). This CDR3 comprises 13 residues. Germline CDR1 MNHEY, CDR2 SVGAGI.

In its sample, this clonotype was seen a few times. The conserved final phenylalanine or tryptophan is absent from the CDR3, which likely points to a read error. The genes are TRBV28 and TRBJ1-1; tentative D call: TRBD1 (6 bases). The V end lost 8 bases, the J end lost 4 bases, and 17 bases lay between the germline ends. The CDR3 length is 14 residues. CDR1 and CDR2 from the germline V gene are MDHEN and SYDVKM. In DNA, the CDR3 is TGTGCCAGCCGCGACGGGGGGGCAGGCACTGAAGCTTTCTAT. This codes for CASRDGGAGTEAFY.